Sequencing of this T cell receptor beta chain was carried out in a study of cytomegalovirus exposure and HLA in healthy donors. Findings and limits, study-wide: Among TCR beta chains of equal frequency, HLA-associated ones were more clonally expanded in a later analysis. The authors later linked a missense DCLRE1C variant to TCR beta V- and J-gene trimming. Previous analysis showed most TCR beta V segments were productive about 87% or about 30% of the time. Most CMV-associated TCR beta chains appeared HLA-restricted in a later analysis.

Worth noting for this clone: Its target is unknown.

This CDR3 has 16 residues. The germline V gene encodes CDR1 SNHLY and CDR2 FYNNEI. With 2 bases removed from V and 4 bases from J, the gap between germline ends came to 15 bases. This PCR relied on a set of 60 Vbeta primers and 13 Jbeta primers. Measured with immunoSEQ multiplex PCR; TCRdb has only the in-frame clones, and not every one. The data contain fewer than 150,000 clones, around 80% of them singletons. The sample taken for sequencing was PBMCs. The receptor was isolated from a man aged 30-40 years in good health and CMV-seronegative. The rearrangement links TRBV2 to TRBJ2-1, with a tentative D call TRBD2 (6 bases). The CDR3 here is CASSEWVSGLYNEQFF. In nucleotides, the CDR3 is TGTGCCAGCAGTGAATGGGTTAGCGGACTATACAATGAGCAGTTCTTC.